Here is one T cell receptor beta chain with its context. Antigen specificity is unknown. The sample comes from a study of beta chain features in type 1 diabetes. Findings and limits, study-wide: Insertions at VDJ junctions were less frequent in type 1 diabetes patients. These patients also deleted more nucleotides at the same junctions.

All of the isolated RNA was reverse transcribed, so expressed TCRB transcripts were sequenced. The protocol was immunoSEQ multiplex PCR, while the TCRdb copy is restricted to in-frame clones and leaves out a portion. The sample holds about 350,000 clones, 15% to 20% seen once. CDR1 is GTSNPN, CDR2 SVGIG, per germline (reference sequence). The CDR3 extends over 13 amino acids. Trimming pared 1 base from V and 8 bases from J, leaving 9 bases between. The source material was naive CD4+ T cells from blood. The chain recombines TRBV30 with TRBJ1-6, with D unclear. This TCR came from a woman aged 18-29 years in good health. The CDR3 sequence: CAWSAIQYSPLHF. The CDR3 DNA reads as TGTGCCTGGAGTGCCATACAGTATTCACCCCTCCACTTT.